This section outlines one TCR beta chain sequence together with its context. Naive CD8 cells comprised CD45RO-negative, CCR7-positively selected cells, excluding terminally differentiated effector memory CD45RA+ cells. Germline V lookup: CDR1 MNHEY, CDR2 SMNVEV (reference sequence). The CDR3 is 14 amino acids. V was pared by 5 bases and J by 0 bases, with 11 bases between. These data are taken from a study of shared clonotypes between healthy human individuals. Generated by immunoSEQ multiplex PCR, the TCRdb table keeps only in-frame clones and is missing some. The sample carries more than 2 million clones, approximately 92% recorded once.

The sequenced sample was naive CD8+ T cells from PBMCs. The V gene is TRBV27, the J gene TRBJ2-7, with D tentatively TRBD2 (5 bases). This sequence originates from a young man in good health. Some clones in this sample may be carry-over from other donors' samples. The DNA for the CDR3 is TGTGCCAGCAGTCCTCTAGAGGGCTCCTACGAGCAGTACTTC. Translating it yields CASSPLEGSYEQYF.